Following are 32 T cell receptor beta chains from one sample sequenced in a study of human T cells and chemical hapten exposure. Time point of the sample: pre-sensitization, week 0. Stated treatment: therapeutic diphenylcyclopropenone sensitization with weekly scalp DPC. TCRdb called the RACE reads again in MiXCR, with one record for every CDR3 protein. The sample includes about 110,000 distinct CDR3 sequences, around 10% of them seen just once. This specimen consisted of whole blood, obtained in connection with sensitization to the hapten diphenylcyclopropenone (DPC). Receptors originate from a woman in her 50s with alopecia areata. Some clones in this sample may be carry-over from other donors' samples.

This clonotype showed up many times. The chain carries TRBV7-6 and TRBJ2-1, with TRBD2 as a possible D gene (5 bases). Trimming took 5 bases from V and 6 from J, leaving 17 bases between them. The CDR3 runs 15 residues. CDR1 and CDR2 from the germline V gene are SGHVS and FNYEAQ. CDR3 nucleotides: TGTGCCAGCAGCCCCAGGTTCGGGGTGGGCAATGAGCAGTTCTTC. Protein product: CASSPRFGVGNEQFF.

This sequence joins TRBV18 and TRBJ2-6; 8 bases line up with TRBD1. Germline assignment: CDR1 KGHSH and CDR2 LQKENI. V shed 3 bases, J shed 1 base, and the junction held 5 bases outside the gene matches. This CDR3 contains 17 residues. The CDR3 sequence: CASSPVTGESGANVLTF. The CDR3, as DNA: TGTGCCAGCTCACCTGTGACAGGGGAATCTGGGGCCAACGTCCTGACTTTC. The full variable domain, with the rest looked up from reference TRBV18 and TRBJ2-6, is NAGVMQNPRHLVRRRGQEARLRCSPMKGHSHVYWYRQLPEEGLKFMVYLQKENIIDESGMPKERFSAEFPKEGPSILRIQQVVRGDSAAYFCASSPVTGESGANVLTFGAGSRLTVL.

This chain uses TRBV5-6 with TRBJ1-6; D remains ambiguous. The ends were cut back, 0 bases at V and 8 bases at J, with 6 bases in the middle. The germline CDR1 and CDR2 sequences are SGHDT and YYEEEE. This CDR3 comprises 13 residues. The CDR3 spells CASSLGEYSPLHF. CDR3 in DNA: TGTGCCAGCAGCTTGGGGGAATATTCACCCCTCCACTTT.

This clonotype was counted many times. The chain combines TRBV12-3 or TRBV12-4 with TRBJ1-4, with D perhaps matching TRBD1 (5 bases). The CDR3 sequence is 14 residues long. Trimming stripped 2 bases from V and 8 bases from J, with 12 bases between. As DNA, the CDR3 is TGTGCCAGCAGTTTACACGGGACGGACGAAAAACTGTTTTTT. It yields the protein CASSLHGTDEKLFF.

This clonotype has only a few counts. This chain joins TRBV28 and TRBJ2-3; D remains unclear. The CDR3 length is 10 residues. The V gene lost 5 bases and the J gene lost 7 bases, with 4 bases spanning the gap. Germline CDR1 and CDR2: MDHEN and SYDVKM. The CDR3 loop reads CASSGNTQYF. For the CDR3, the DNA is TGTGCCAGCAGTGGTAATACGCAGTATTTT.

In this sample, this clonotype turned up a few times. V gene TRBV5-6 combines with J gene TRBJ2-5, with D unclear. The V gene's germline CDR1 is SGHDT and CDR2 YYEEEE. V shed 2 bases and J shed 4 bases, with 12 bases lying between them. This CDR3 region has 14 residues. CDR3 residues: CASSFDRSPETQYF. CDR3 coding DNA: TGTGCCAGCAGCTTTGACCGCTCTCCAGAGACCCAGTACTTC.

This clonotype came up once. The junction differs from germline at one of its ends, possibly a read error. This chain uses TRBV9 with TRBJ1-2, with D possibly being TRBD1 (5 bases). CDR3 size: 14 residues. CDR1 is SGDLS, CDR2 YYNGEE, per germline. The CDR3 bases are TGTGCCGGCAGCCGTCAACAGAGGGGCTATGGCTACACCTTC. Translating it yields CAGSRQQRGYGYTF.

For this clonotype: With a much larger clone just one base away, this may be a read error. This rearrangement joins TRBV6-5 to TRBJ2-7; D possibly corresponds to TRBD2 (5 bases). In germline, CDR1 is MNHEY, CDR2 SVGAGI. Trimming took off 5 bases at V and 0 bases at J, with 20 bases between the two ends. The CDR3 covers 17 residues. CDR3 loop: CASSPLKRRTLSYEQYF. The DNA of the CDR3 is TGTGCCAGCAGTCCTTTAAAGAGGAGGACCCTCTCCTACGAGCAGTACTTC.

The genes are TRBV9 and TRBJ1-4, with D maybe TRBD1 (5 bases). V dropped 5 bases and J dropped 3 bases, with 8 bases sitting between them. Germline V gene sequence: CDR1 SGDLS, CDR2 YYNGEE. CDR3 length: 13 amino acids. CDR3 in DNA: TGTGCCAGCAGGAGGGGTCCTAATGAAAAACTGTTTTTT. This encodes CASRRGPNEKLFF. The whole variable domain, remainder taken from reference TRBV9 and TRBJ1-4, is DSGVTQTPKHLITATGQRVTLRCSPRSGDLSVYWYQQSLDQGLQFLIQYYNGEERAKGNILERFSAQQFPDLHSELNLSSLELGDSALYFCASRRGPNEKLFFGSGTQLSVL.

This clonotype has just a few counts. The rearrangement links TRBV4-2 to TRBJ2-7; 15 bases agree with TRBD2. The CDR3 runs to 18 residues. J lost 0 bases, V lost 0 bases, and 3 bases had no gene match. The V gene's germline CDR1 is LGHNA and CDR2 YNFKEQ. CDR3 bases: TGTGCCAGCAGCCAAGACCCGGGACTAGCGGGGGGCTCCTACGAGCAGTACTTC. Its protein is CASSQDPGLAGGSYEQYF.

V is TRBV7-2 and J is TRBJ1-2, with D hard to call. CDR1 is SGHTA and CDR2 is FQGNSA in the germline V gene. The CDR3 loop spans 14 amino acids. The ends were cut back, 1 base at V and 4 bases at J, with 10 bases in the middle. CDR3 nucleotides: TGTGCCAGCAGCTTAGGCGCCGGAGGCTATGGCTACACCTTC. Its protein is CASSLGAGGYGYTF.

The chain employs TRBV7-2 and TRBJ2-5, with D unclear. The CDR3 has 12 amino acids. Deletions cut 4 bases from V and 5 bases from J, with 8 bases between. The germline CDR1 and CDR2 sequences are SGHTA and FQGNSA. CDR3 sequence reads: CASSSYEETQYF. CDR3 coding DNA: TGTGCCAGCAGCTCCTACGAGGAGACCCAGTACTTC.

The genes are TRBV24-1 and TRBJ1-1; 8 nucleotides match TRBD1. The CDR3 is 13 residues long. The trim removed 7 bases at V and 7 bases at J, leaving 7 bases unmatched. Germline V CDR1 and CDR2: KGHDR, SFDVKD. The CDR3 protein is CATRKTGADEAFF. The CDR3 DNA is TGTGCCACCAGAAAGACAGGGGCAGATGAAGCTTTCTTT.

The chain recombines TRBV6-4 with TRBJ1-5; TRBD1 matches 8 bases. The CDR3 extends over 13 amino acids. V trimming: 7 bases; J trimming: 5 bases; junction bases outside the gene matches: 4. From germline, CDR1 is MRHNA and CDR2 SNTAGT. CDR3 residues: CASTDRVDQPQHF. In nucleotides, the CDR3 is TGTGCCAGCACGGACAGGGTCGATCAGCCCCAGCATTTT.

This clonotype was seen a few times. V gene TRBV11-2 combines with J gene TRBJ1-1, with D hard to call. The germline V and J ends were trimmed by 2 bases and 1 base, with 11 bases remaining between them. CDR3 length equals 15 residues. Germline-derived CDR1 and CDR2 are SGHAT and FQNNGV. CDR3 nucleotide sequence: TGTGCCAGCAGCTTACGCCTTTGGGGGAACACTGAAGCTTTCTTT. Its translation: CASSLRLWGNTEAFF. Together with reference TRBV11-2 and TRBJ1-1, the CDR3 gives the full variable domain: EAGVAQSPRYKIIEKRQSVAFWCNPISGHATLYWYQQILGQGPKLLIQFQNNGVVDDSQLPKDRFSAERLKGVDSTLKIQPAKLEDSAVYLCASSLRLWGNTEAFFGQGTRLTVV.

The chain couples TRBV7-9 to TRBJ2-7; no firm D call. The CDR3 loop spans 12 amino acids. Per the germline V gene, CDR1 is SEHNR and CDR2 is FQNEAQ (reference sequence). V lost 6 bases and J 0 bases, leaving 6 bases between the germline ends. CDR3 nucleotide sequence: TGTGCCAGCAGTGATGTCTCCTACGAGCAGTACTTC. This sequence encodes CASSDVSYEQYF.

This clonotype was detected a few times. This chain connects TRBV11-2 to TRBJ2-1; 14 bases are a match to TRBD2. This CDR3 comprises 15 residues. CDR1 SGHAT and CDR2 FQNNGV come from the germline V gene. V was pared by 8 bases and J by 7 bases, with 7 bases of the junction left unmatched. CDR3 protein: CASATSGRAGNEQFF. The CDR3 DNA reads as TGTGCCAGCGCGACTAGCGGGAGGGCCGGGAATGAGCAGTTCTTC.

The CDR3 reads CASSYSAGSNQPQHF. The DNA for the CDR3 is TGTGCCAGCAGTTACTCGGCAGGTAGCAATCAGCCCCAGCATTTT. The J gene is TRBJ1-5, the V gene TRBV6-5; D is ambiguous. This CDR3 comprises 15 residues. Germline assignment: CDR1 MNHEY and CDR2 SVGAGI. The ends were cut back, 0 bases at V and 0 bases at J, with 6 bases in the middle.

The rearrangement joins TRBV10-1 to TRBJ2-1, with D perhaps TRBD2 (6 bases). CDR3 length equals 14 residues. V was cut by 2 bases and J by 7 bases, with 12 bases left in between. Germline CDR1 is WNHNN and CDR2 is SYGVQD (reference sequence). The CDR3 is CASSESGPNNEQFF. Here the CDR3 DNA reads TGCGCCAGCAGTGAGAGCGGGCCTAATAATGAGCAGTTCTTC.

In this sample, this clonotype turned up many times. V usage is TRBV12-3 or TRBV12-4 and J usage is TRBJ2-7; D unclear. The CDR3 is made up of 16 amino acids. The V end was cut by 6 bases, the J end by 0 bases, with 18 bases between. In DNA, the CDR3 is TGTGCCAGCAGCCCCTCGGACGGGTCAAGCTCCTACGAGCAGTACTTC. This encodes CASSPSDGSSSYEQYF.

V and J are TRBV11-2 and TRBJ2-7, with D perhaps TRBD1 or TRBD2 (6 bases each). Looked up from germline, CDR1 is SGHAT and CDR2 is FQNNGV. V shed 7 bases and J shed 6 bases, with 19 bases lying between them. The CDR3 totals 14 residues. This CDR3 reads CASTNTGAAFEQYF. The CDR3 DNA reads TGTGCCAGCACTAACACGGGGGCAGCGTTCGAGCAGTACTTC. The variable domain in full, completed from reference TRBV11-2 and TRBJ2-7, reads EAGVAQSPRYKIIEKRQSVAFWCNPISGHATLYWYQQILGQGPKLLIQFQNNGVVDDSQLPKDRFSAERLKGVDSTLKIQPAKLEDSAVYLCASTNTGAAFEQYFGPGTRLTVT.

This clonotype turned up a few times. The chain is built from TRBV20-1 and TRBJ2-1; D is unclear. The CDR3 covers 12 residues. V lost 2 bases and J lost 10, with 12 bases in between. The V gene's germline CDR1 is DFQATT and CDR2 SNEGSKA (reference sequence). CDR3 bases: TGCAGTGCTAGATTACAGCTATCCGAGCAGTTCTTC. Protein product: CSARLQLSEQFF.

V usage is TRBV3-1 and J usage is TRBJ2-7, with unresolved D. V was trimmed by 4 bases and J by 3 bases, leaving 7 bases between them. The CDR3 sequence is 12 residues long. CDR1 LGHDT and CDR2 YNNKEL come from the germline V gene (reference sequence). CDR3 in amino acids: CASSRTHYEQYF. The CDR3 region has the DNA TGTGCCAGCAGCCGTACCCACTACGAGCAGTACTTC.

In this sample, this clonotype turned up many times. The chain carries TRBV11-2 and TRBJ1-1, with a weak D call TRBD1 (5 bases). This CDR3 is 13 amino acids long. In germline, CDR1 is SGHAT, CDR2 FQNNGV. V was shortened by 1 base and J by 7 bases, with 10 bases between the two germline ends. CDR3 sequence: CASSLVRGGEAFF. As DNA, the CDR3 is TGTGCCAGCAGCTTAGTGCGGGGCGGTGAAGCTTTCTTT.

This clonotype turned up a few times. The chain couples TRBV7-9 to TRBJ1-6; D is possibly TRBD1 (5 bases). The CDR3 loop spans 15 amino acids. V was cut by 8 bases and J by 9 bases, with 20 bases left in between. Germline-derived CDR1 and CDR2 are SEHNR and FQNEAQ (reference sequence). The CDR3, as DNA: TGTGCCAGCGGGCCGGGACCCCTTGCCGGTTCACCCCTCCACTTT. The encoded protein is CASGPGPLAGSPLHF.

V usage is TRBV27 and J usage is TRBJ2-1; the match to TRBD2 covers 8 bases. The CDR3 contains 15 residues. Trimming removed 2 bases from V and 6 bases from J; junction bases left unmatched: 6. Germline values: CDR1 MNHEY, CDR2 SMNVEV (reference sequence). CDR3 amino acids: CASSLQSGSLNEQFF. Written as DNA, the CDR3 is TGTGCCAGCAGTTTACAAAGCGGGAGTCTCAATGAGCAGTTCTTC.

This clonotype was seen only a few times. The CDR3 reads CASSQRVDTEAFF. As DNA, the CDR3 is TGTGCCAGCAGCCAAAGGGTAGACACTGAAGCTTTCTTT. The gene calls are TRBV3-1 and TRBJ1-1; D remains ambiguous. The V end was cut by 2 bases, the J end by 3 bases, with 7 bases between. The CDR3 length is 13 residues. The germline V gene has CDR1 LGHDT and CDR2 YNNKEL (reference sequence).

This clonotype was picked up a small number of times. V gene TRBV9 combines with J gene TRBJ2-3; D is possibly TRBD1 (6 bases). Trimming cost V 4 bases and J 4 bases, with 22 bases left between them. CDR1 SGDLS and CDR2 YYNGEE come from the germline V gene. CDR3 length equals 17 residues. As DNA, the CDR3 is TGTGCCAGCAGCCCCCGGGTCGGCAGGGGAAGGGCAGATACGCAGTATTTT. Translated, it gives CASSPRVGRGRADTQYF.

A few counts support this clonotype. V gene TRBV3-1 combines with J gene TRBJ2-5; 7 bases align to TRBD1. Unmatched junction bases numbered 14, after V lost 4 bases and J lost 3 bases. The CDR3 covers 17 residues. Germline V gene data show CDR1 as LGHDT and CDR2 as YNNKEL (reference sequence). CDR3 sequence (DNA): TGTGCCAGCAGCCGCTACCTGAGGCTTACAGGGGAAGAGACCCAGTACTTC. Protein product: CASSRYLRLTGEETQYF.

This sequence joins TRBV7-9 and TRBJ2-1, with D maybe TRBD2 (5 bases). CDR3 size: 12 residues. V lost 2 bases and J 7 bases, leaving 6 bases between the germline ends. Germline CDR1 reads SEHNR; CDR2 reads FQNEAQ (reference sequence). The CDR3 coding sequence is TGTGCCAGCAGCTTATGGGAGAATGAGCAGTTCTTC. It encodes CASSLWENEQFF.

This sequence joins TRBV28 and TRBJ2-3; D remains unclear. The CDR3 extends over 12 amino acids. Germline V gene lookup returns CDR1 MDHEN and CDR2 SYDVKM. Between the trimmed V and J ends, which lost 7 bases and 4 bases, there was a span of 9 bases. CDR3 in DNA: TGTGCCAGCACCCCTAACTCAGATACGCAGTATTTT. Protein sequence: CASTPNSDTQYF.

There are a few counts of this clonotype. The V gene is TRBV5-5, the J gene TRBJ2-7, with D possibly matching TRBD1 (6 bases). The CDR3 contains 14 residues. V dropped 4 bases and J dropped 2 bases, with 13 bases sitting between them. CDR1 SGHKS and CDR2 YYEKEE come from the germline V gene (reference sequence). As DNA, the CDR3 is TGTGCCAGCAGCCACGGGACACCAGCCTACGAGCAGTACTTC. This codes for CASSHGTPAYEQYF.